These 9 T cell receptor beta chains were sequenced from one sample in a study of regulatory T cells in long-lasting Graves disease. Arm-PCR with iRepertoire HTBI primers amplified the CDR3 regions for these TCR beta libraries. Via MiXCR, TCRdb re-called the multiplex PCR reads, giving one row per CDR3 protein. The data show about 470,000 distinct CDR3 sequences, around 21% seen once. Specified time point: persistent/refractory GD, antithyroid drugs over 5 years with positive TRAb. TCR sequences were obtained from RNA taken from PBMCs. The sequencing used peripheral blood mononuclear cells (PBMCs), collected when the disease was refractory, from a patient treated with antithyroid drugs. These receptor sequences come from a female donor with Graves disease.

This clonotype was seen once. This sequence joins TRBV4-1 and TRBJ2-7; a possible D gene is TRBD2 (5 bases). The CDR3 is made up of 13 amino acids. Trimming took 4 bases from V and 4 from J, leaving 11 bases between them. Germline V gives CDR1 MGHRA, CDR2 YSYEKL. The CDR3 is CASSRGFGYEQYF. The DNA of the CDR3 is TGCGCCAGCAGCCGAGGGTTTGGGTACGAGCAGTACTTC.

The rearrangement uses TRBV7-3 and TRBJ2-7; D not certain. Trimming removed 2 bases from V and 6 bases from J, with 14 bases in between. This CDR3 is built from 14 residues. Germline assignment: CDR1 SGHTA and CDR2 FQGTGA. In DNA, the CDR3 is TGTGCCAGCAGCTTAGACGGGTCGGCTGGCGAGCAGTACTTC. Translating it yields CASSLDGSAGEQYF. Drawing the rest from reference TRBV7-3 and TRBJ2-7, the complete variable domain is GAGVSQTPSNKVTEKGKYVELRCDPISGHTALYWYRQSLGQGPEFLIYFQGTGAADDSGLPNDRFFAVRPEGSVSTLKIQRTERGDSAVYLCASSLDGSAGEQYFGPGTRLTVT.

Ten or more counts support this clonotype. The chain links TRBV7-9 to TRBJ2-7, with D perhaps matching TRBD2 (6 bases). V lost 4 bases, J lost 6 bases, and 13 bases lay in between. CDR1 and CDR2 (germline): SEHNR, FQNEAQ (reference sequence). The CDR3 runs to 13 residues. DNA for the CDR3: TGTGCCAGCAGCTCGCGGTTGGGGGGCGAGCAGTACTTC. This encodes CASSSRLGGEQYF.

This clonotype was detected a few times. The chain employs TRBV15 and TRBJ1-6; no definite D call. Germline values: CDR1 LNHNV, CDR2 YYDKDF (reference sequence). The CDR3 consists of 13 residues. The V and J ends lost 0 bases and 10 bases respectively, with 7 bases between them. This CDR3 is CATSREVQSPLHF. The CDR3 DNA follows: TGTGCCACCAGCAGAGAGGTGCAGTCACCCCTCCACTTT.

This clonotype came up many times. CDR3 sequence reads: CAWMGRMNTEAFF. The CDR3 coding sequence is TGTGCCTGGATGGGCAGGATGAACACTGAAGCTTTCTTT. The chain links TRBV30 to TRBJ1-1; no clear D. Germline CDR1 is GTSNPN and CDR2 is SVGIG (reference sequence). The CDR3 extends over 13 amino acids. V was pared by 4 bases and J by 0 bases, with 9 bases between.

This clonotype has more than one count but fewer than ten. The rearrangement uses TRBV5-1 and TRBJ2-3; D is ambiguous. The CDR3 consists of 14 residues. V was shortened by 0 bases and J by 2 bases, with 7 bases between the two germline ends. Germline-derived CDR1 and CDR2 are SGHRS and YFSETQ. The CDR3 DNA reads as TGCGCCAGCAGCTTGGAAGTCTCCACAGATACGCAGTATTTT. The encoded protein is CASSLEVSTDTQYF.

Many counts were recorded for this clonotype. The chain recombines TRBV12-5 with TRBJ1-1; D may be TRBD1 (5 bases). There are 13 residues in the CDR3. The V and J ends lost 6 bases and 0 bases respectively, with 8 bases between them. The germline V gene encodes CDR1 LGHNT and CDR2 FRNRAP. CDR3 DNA sequence: TGTGCTAGTGGCCTACAGGTGAACACTGAAGCTTTCTTT. It specifies CASGLQVNTEAFF.

The CDR3 bases are TGCGCCAGCAGCCAAGAGAGGGTTCGAGGAGAGACCCAGTACTTC. This translates into CASSQERVRGETQYF. V and J are TRBV4-1 and TRBJ2-5, with a possible D match to TRBD2 (5 bases). The germline V and J ends were trimmed by 0 bases and 4 bases, with 12 bases remaining between them. Germline values: CDR1 MGHRA, CDR2 YSYEKL. CDR3 length: 15 amino acids.

This clonotype was picked up a small number of times. The chain links TRBV19 to TRBJ1-5, with unresolved D. This CDR3 spans 16 amino acids. The germline CDR1 and CDR2 sequences are LNHDA and SQIVND (reference sequence). V lost 5 bases and J lost 0, with 14 bases in between. The CDR3 is CASSPEAGSSNQPQHF. CDR3 DNA sequence: TGTGCCAGTAGTCCTGAGGCAGGATCTAGCAATCAGCCCCAGCATTTT.